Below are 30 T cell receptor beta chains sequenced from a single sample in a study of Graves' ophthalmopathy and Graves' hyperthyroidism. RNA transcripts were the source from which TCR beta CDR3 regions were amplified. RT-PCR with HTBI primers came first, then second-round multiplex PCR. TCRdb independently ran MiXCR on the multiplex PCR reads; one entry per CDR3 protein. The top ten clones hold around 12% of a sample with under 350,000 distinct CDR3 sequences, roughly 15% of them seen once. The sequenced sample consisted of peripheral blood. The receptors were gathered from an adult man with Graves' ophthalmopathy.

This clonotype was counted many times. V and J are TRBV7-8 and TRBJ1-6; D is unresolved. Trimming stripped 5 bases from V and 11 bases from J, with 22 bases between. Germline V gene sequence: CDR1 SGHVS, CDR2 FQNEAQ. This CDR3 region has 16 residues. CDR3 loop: CASSPRDGGVSTPLHF. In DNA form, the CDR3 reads TGTGCCAGCAGCCCCCGCGACGGAGGAGTGTCGACACCCCTCCACTTT.

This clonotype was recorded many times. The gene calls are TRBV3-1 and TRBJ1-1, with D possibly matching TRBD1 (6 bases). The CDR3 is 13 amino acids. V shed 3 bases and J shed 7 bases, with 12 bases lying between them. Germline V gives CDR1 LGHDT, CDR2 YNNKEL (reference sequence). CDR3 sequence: CASSHTGWGEAFF. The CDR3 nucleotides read TGTGCCAGCAGCCATACAGGGTGGGGTGAAGCTTTCTTT.

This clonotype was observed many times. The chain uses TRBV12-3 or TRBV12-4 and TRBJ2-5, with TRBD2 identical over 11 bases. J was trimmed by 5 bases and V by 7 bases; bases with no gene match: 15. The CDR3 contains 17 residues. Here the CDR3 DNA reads TGTGCCAGCACCCACGGATGGAGTAGCGGGGGGGCTGAGACCCAGTACTTC. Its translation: CASTHGWSSGGAETQYF.

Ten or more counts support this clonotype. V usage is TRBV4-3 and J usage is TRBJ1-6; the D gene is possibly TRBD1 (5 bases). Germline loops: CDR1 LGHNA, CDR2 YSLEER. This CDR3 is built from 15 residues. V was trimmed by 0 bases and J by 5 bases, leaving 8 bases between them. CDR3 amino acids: CASSQDRGHNSPLHF. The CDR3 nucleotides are TGCGCCAGCAGCCAAGATCGGGGCCATAATTCACCCCTCCACTTT.

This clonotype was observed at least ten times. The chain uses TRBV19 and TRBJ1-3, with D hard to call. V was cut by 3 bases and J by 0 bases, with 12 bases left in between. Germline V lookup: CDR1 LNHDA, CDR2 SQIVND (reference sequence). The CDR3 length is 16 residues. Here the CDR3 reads CASSIAWRNSGNTIYF. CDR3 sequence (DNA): TGTGCCAGTAGTATCGCGTGGCGGAACTCTGGAAACACCATATATTTT.

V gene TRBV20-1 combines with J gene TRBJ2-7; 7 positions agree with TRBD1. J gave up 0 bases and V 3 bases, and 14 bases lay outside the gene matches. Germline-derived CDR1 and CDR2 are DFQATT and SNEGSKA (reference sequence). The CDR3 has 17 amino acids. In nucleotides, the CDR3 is TGCAGTGCTAGGCCAGGGGGATTGGCTTCGAGCTCCTACGAGCAGTACTTC. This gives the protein CSARPGGLASSSYEQYF.

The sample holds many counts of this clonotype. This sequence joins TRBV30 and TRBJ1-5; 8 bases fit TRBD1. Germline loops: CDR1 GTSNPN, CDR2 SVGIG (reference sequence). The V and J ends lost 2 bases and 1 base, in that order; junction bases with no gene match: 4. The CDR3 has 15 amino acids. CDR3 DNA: TGTGCCTGGAGTTCCGACAGGGGCAGCAATCAGCCCCAGCATTTT. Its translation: CAWSSDRGSNQPQHF. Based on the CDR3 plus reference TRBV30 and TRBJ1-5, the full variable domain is SQTIHQWPATLVQPVGSPLSLECTVEGTSNPNLYWYRQAAGRGLQLLFYSVGIGQISSEVPQNLSASRPQDRQFILSSKKLLLSDSGFYLCAWSSDRGSNQPQHFGDGTRLSIL.

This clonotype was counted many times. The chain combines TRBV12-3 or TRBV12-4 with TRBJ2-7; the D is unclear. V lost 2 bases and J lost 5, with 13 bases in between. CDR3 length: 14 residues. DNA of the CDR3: TGTGCCAGCAGTTTACCCCCTAATCTCGACGAGCAGTACTTC. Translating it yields CASSLPPNLDEQYF.

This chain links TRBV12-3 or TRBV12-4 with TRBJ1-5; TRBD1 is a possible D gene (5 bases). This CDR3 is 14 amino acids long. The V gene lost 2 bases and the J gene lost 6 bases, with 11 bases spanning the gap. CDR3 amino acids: CASSLRGVGQPQHF. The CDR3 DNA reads TGTGCCAGCAGTTTAAGAGGGGTAGGTCAGCCCCAGCATTTT.

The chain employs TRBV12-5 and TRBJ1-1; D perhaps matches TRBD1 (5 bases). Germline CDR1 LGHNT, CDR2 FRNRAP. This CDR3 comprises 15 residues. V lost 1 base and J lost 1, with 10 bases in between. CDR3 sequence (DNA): TGTGCTAGTGGTTTGGACAGGCACGGGAACACTGAAGCTTTCTTT. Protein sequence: CASGLDRHGNTEAFF.

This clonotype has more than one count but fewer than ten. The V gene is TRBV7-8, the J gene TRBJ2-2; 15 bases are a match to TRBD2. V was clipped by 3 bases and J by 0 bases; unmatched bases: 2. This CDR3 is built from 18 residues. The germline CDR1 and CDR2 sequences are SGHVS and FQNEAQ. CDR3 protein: CASSFGLAGGPNTGELFF. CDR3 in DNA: TGTGCCAGCAGCTTTGGACTAGCGGGAGGGCCGAACACCGGGGAGCTGTTTTTT. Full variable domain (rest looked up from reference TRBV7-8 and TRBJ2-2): GAGVSQSPRYKVAKRGQDVALRCDPISGHVSLFWYQQALGQGPEFLTYFQNEAQLDKSGLPSDRFFAERPEGSVSTLKIQRTQQEDSAVYLCASSFGLAGGPNTGELFFGEGSRLTVL.

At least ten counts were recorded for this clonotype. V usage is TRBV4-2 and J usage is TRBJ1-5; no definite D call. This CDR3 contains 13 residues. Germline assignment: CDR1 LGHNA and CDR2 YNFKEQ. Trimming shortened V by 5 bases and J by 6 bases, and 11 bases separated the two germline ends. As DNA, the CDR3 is TGTGCCAGCAGCAGAAGATTCGGTCAGCCCCAGCATTTT. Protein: CASSRRFGQPQHF.

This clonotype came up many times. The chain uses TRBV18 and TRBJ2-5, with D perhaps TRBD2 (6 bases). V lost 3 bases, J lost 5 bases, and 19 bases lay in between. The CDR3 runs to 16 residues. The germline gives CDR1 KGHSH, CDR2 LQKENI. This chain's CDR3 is CASSPHERAVLETQYF. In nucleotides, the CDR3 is TGTGCCAGCTCACCCCACGAGCGGGCGGTTTTGGAGACCCAGTACTTC. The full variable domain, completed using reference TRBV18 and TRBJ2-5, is NAGVMQNPRHLVRRRGQEARLRCSPMKGHSHVYWYRQLPEEGLKFMVYLQKENIIDESGMPKERFSAEFPKEGPSILRIQQVVRGDSAAYFCASSPHERAVLETQYFGPGTRLLVL.

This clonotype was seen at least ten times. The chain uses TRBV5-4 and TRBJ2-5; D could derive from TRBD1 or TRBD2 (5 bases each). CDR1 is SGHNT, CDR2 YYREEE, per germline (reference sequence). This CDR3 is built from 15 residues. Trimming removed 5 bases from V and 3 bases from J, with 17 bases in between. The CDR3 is CASSLRVAEEETQYF. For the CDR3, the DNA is TGTGCCAGCAGTCTCAGGGTGGCGGAGGAAGAGACCCAGTACTTC.

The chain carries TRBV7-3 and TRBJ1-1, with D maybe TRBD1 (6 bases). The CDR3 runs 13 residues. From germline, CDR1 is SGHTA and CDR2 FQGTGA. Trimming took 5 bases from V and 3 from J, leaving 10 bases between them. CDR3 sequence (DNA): TGTGCCAGCAGCCCAGGGGTCGACACTGAAGCTTTCTTT. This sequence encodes CASSPGVDTEAFF.

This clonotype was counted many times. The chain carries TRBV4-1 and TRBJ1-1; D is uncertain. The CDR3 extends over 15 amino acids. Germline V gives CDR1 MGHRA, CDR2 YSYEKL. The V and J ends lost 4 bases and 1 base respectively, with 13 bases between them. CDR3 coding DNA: TGCGCCAGCAGCCGAGTAGGGAGTGCGAACACTGAAGCTTTCTTT. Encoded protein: CASSRVGSANTEAFF.

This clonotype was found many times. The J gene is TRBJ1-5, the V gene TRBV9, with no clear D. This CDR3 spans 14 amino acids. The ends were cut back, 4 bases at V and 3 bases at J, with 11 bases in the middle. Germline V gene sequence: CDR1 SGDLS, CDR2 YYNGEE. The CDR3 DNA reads TGTGCCAGCAGCTCCCTGGGGATCAATCAGCCCCAGCATTTT. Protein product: CASSSLGINQPQHF.

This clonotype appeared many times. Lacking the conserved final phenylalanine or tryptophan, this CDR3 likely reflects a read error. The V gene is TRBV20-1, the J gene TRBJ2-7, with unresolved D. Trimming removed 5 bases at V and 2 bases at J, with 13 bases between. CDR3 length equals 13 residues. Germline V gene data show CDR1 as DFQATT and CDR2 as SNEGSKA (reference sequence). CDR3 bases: TGCAGTGCTCCCCGCCAGGTAACCTACGAGCAGTACCTC. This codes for CSAPRQVTYEQYL.

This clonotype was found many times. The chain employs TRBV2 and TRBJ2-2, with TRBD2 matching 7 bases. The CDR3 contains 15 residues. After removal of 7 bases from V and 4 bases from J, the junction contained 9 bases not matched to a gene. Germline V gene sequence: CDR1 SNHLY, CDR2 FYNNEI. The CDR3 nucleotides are TGTGCCAGCACCACAATATCGGGAGGCACCGGGGAGCTGTTTTTT. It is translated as CASTTISGGTGELFF.

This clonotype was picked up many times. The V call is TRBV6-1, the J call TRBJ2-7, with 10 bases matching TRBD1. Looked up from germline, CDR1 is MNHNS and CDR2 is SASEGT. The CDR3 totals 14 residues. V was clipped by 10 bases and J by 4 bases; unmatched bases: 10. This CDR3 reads CATDMDRGSYEQYF. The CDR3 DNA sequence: TGTGCCACCGACATGGACAGGGGGAGTTACGAGCAGTACTTC.

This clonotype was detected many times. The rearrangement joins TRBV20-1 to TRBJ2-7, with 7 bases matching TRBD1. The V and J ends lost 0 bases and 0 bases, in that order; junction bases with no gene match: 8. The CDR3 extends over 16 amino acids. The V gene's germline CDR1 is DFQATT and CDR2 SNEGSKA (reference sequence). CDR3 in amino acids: CSARDPLTGSSYEQYF. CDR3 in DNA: TGCAGTGCTAGAGATCCCCTGACAGGGAGCTCCTACGAGCAGTACTTC.

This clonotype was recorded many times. CDR3 nucleotide sequence: TGCAGTGCTAGCCCTGCCGGGGAGACCCAGTACTTC. Amino acid sequence: CSASPAGETQYF. This chain links TRBV20-1 with TRBJ2-5, with unresolved D. The V gene's germline CDR1 is DFQATT and CDR2 SNEGSKA (reference sequence). Deletions cut 3 bases from V and 5 bases from J, with 10 bases between. The CDR3 runs 12 residues.

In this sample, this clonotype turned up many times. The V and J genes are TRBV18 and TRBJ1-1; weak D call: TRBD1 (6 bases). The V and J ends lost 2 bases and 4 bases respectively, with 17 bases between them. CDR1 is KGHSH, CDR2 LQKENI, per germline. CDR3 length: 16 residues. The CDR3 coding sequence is TGTGCCAGCTCACCAACACAGGGACCCTTAGGCACTGAAGCTTTCTTT. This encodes CASSPTQGPLGTEAFF.

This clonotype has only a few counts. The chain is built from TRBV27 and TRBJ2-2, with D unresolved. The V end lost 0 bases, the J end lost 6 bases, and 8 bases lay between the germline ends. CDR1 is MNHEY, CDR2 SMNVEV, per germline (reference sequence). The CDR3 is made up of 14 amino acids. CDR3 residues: CASSLSAPPGELFF. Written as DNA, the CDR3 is TGTGCCAGCAGTTTATCTGCGCCCCCCGGGGAGCTGTTTTTT.

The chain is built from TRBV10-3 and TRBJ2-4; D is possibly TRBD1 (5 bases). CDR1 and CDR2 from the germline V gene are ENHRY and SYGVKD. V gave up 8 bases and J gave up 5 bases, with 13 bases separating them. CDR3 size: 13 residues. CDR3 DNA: TGTGCCATCTCTAGGGCGACAGAAAACATTCAGTACTTC. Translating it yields CAISRATENIQYF.

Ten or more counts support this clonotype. This CDR3 is CASSRGQADGYTF. In nucleotides, the CDR3 is TGTGCCAGCAGCCGTGGACAGGCTGATGGCTACACCTTC. V usage is TRBV6-1 and J usage is TRBJ1-2, with 7 bases identical to TRBD1. The germline CDR1 and CDR2 sequences are MNHNS and SASEGT. CDR3 length: 13 residues. J gave up 6 bases and V 6 bases, and 7 bases lay outside the gene matches.

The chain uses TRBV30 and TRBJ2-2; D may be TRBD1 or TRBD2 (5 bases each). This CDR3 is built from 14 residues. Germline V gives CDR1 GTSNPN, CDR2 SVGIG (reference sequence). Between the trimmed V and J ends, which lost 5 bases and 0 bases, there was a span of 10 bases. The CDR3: CAWGLGANTGELFF. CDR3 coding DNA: TGTGCCTGGGGTTTGGGGGCGAACACCGGGGAGCTGTTTTTT.

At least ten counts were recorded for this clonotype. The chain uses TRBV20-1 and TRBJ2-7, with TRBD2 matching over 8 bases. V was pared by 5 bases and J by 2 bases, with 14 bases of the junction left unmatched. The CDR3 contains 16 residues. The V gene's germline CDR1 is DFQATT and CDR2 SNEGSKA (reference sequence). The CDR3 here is CSAEDWAGGPTYEQYF. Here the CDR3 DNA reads TGCAGTGCTGAGGACTGGGCGGGGGGACCTACCTACGAGCAGTACTTC.

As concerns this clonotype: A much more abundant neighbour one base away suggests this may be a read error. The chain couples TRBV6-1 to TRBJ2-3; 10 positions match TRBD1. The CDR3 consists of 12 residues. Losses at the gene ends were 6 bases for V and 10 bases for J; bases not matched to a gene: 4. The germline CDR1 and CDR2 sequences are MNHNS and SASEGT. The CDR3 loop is CASSRGTGAQYF. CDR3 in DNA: TGTGCCAGCAGCCGTGGGACAGGGGCGCAGTATTTT.

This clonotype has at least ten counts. CDR3 nucleotide sequence: TGCAGTGCTAGAGCCTTGGACAGGGTCAACGAGCAGTACTTC. It yields the protein CSARALDRVNEQYF. V gene TRBV20-1 combines with J gene TRBJ2-7; 8 positions agree with TRBD1. J was trimmed by 5 bases and V by 1 base; bases with no gene match: 7. The germline V gene encodes CDR1 DFQATT and CDR2 SNEGSKA (reference sequence). The CDR3 covers 14 residues.